This T cell receptor (beta chain) was captured in a study of technical replicates of blood from a handful of donors. The CDR3 totals 14 residues. With 9 bases removed from V and 0 bases from J, the gap between germline ends came to 12 bases. Germline CDR1 is MDHEN and CDR2 is SYDVKM. Assay used: immunoSEQ multiplex PCR; TCRdb lists only in-frame clones, some missing. The sample carries tens of thousands of clones, around nine tenths recorded once. Material: T cells isolated from PBMCs. This chain connects TRBV28 to TRBJ2-4, with a tentative D call TRBD1 (5 bases). This clonotype was obtained from a human donor in good health. The CDR3 DNA reads TGTGCCAGTTCCCTCCAGGGAGCCAAAAACATTCAGTACTTC. Translating gives CASSLQGAKNIQYF.